This T cell receptor beta chain was obtained from a study of T cells in Graves' hyperthyroidism and ophthalmopathy. Study conclusions and caveats: Using 13 V-J features, a model discriminated ophthalmopathy from stable hyperthyroidism.

Amplification yielded TCR beta CDR3 regions, with RNA transcripts as the source. RT-PCR in the first round (using the HTBI primer set) targeted the TCR CDR3. One entry per CDR3 protein, called by TCRdb with MiXCR from the multiplex PCR reads. The sample lists about 530,000 distinct CDR3 sequences; 17% were seen once. As for this clonotype: No antigen is known for it.

Ophthalmopathy patients showed a Clinical Activity Score of at least 3, NOSPECS grade of at least 4 and duration under 3 months. Orbital computed tomography, thyroid ultrasound, serum thyroxine and TRAb, and clinical symptoms together informed the diagnoses. This sample holds PBMCs from under 11 ml fresh peripheral blood. CDR3 length: 14 amino acids. V shed 1 base and J shed 5 bases, with 12 bases lying between them. Germline CDR1 reads MGHDK; CDR2 reads SYGVNS. The V call is TRBV25-1, the J call TRBJ2-7; D might be TRBD1 (5 bases). This clonotype was sampled from a woman aged 18-29 years with Graves' ophthalmopathy. Material: blood. CDR3 region: CASSESPRVNEQYF. DNA of the CDR3: TGTGCCAGCAGTGAATCCCCCAGGGTTAACGAGCAGTACTTC.